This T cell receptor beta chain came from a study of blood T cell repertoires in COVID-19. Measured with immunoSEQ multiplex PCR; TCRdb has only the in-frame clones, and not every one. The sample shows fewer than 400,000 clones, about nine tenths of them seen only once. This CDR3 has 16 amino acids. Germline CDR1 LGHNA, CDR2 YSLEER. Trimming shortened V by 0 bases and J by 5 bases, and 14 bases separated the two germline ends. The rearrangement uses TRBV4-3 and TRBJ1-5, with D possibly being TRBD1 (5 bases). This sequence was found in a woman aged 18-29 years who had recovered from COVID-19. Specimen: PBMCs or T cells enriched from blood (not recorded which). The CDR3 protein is CASSQDPGPFHQPQHF. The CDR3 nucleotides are TGCGCCAGCAGCCAAGATCCAGGGCCTTTCCATCAGCCCCAGCATTTT.